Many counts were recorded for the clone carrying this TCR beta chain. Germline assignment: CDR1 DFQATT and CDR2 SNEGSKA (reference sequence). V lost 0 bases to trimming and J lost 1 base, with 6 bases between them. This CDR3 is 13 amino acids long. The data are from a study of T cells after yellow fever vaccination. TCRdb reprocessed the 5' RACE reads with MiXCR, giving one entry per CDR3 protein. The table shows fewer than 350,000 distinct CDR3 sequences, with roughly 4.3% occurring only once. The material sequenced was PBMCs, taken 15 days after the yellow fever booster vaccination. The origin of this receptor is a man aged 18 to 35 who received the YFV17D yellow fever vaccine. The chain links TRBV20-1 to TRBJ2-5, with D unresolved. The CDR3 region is CSARDDGQETQYF. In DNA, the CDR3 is TGCAGTGCTAGAGACGACGGCCAAGAGACCCAGTACTTC.